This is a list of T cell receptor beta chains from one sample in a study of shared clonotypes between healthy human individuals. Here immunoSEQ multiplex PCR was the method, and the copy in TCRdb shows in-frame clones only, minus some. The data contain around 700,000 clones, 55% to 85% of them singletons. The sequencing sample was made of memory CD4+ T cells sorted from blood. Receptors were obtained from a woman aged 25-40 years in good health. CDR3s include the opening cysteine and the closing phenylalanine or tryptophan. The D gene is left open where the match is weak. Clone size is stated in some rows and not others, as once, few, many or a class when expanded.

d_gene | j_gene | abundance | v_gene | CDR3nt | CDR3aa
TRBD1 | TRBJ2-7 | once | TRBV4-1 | TGCGCCAGCAGCCGAGAGATGGGACAGCCTTTCTACGAGCAGTACTTC | CASSREMGQPFYEQYF
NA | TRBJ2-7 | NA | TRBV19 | TGTGCCAGTGGGGGGCAGGCAAGCCACGAGCAGTACTTC | CASGGQASHEQYF
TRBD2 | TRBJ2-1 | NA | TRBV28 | TGTGCCAGCCCCCCTAGACTAGCGGCGAACAATGAGCAGTTCTTC | CASPPRLAANNEQFF
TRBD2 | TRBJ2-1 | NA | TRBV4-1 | TGCGCCAGCAGCCAGTGGACTAGCGGGACCTACAATGAGCAGTTCTTC | CASSQWTSGTYNEQFF
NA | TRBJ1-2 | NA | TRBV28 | TGTGCCAGCAGTCCGACCCTACAGGGCTACACCTTC | CASSPTLQGYTF
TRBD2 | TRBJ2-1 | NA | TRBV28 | TGTGCCAGCAGTTTCCTACTAGCGGGGACTAATGAGCAGTTCTTC | CASSFLLAGTNEQFF
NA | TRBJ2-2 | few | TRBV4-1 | TGCGCCAGCAGCCCCCAGGGCACCGGGGAGCTGTTTTTT | CASSPQGTGELFF
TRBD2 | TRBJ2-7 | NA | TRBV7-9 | TGTGCCAGCAGCCCCCCCCTTTGGACTAGCGCGAGCTACGAGCAGTACTTC | CASSPPLWTSASYEQYF
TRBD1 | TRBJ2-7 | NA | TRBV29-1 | TGCAGCGTTGATCTTGGACAGGGGGTGTACGAGCAGTACTTC | CSVDLGQGVYEQYF
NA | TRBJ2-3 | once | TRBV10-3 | TGTGCCATCAGTGATAAGGGCATTACGCAGTATTTT | CAISDKGITQYF
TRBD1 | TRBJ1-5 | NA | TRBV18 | TGTGCCAGCTCACCACCGGGGACAGGGGGCAATCAGCCCCAGCATTTT | CASSPPGTGGNQPQHF
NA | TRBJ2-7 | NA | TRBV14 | TGTGCCAGCAGCCATTCCTACGAGCAGTACTTC | CASSHSYEQYF
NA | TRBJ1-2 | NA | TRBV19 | TGTGCCAGTAGTATAAACACCTATGGCTACACCTTC | CASSINTYGYTF
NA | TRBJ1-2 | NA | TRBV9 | TGTGCCAGCAGCGTAGAGGGAGGGACCAGTGGCTACACCTTC | CASSVEGGTSGYTF
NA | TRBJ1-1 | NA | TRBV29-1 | TGCAGCGTTGTTAGACAGCCGAACACTGAAGCTTTCTTT | CSVVRQPNTEAFF
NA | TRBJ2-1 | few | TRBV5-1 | TGCGCCAGCAGCTTGGACGCCTACAATGAGCAGTTCTTC | CASSLDAYNEQFF
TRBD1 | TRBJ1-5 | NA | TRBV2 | TGTGCCAGCAGTGAGACCTCCGGGACAGGGGATCAGCCCCAGCATTTT | CASSETSGTGDQPQHF
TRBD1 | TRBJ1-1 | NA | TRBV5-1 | TGCGCCAGCAGCTTGGAATTTGGACAGGTAACTGAAGCTTTCTTT | CASSLEFGQVTEAFF
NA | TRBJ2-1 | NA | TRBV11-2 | TGTGCCAGCAGCTTAGACGCTGGGGTAGGGGGCTACAATGAGCAGTTCTTC | CASSLDAGVGGYNEQFF
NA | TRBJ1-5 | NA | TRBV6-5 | TGTGCCAGCAGACGTAAGGACGGTAGCAATCAGCCCCAGCATTTT | CASRRKDGSNQPQHF
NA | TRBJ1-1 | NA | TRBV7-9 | TGTGCCAGCAGCTTAGCTGGGGAAACTGAAGCTTTCTTT | CASSLAGETEAFF
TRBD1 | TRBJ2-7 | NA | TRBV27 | TGTGCCAGCAGCGAAACCGGGACAGGGGGTCGCGAGCAGTACTTC | CASSETGTGGREQYF
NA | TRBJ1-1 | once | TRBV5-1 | TGCGCCAGCAGCTTGGTGACGGATCCGGACACTGAAGCTTTCTTT | CASSLVTDPDTEAFF
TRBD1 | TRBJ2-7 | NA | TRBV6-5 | TGTGCCAGCAGTTACTCCCCGGGACAGGTCTACGAGCAGTACTTC | CASSYSPGQVYEQYF
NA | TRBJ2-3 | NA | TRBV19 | TGTGCCAGTAGTATAGCACAGCGGAGCACAGATACGCAGTATTTT | CASSIAQRSTDTQYF
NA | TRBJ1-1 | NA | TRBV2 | TGTGCCAGCATGAGGGAGATGGACACTGAAGCTTTCTTT | CASMREMDTEAFF
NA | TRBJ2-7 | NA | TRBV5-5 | TGTGCCAGCAGCTTGCTTGCGGTGGGGGAGCAGTACTTC | CASSLLAVGEQYF
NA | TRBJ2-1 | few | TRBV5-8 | TGTGCCAGCAGCTTGGCGGGTAAGGTGTTCGATGAGCAGTTCTTC | CASSLAGKVFDEQFF
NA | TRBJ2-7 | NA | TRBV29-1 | TGCAGCGTGGAGATCGGGGGTAGGAGCTACGAGCAGTACTTC | CSVEIGGRSYEQYF
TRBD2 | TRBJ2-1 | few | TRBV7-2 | TGTGCCAGCAGCTTATTTAGCGGGAGTCCGTACAATGAGCAGTTCTTC | CASSLFSGSPYNEQFF
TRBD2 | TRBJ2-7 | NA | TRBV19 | TGTGCCAGTAGTATAGTGACTAGCGGGAGCTACGAGCAGTACTTC | CASSIVTSGSYEQYF
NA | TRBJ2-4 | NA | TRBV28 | TGTGCCAGCAGTGGGTTAGAGGGGAGACTAGCCAAAAACATTCAGTACTTC | CASSGLEGRLAKNIQYF